This is a list of T cell receptor beta chains from one sample in a study of TIL therapy for anti-PD-1-resistant metastatic lung cancer. Sequencing was performed with immunoSEQ multiplex PCR; in TCRdb, only in-frame clones are kept and a portion is missing. This repertoire shows about 36,000 clones, over 70% found once; its top ten account for approximately 6%. The source was blood, collected at baseline. Receptor source: a person between 30 and 79 years old with non-small cell lung cancer. CDR3s include the opening cysteine and the closing phenylalanine or tryptophan.

V	J	CDR3
TRBV9	TRBJ2-2	CASSVGGGATGELFF
TRBV28	TRBJ1-5	CASSFENQPQHF
TRBV5-1	TRBJ1-3	CASSLRLGAGNTIYF
TRBV6-5	TRBJ1-1	CASSYSSGRTEAFF
TRBV10-3	TRBJ2-3	CAISDARERGTDTQYF
TRBV5-1	TRBJ1-2	CASSLDRNHYGYTF
TRBV7-9	TRBJ2-3	CASSSDRGADTQYF
TRBV4-1	TRBJ1-4	CASSQRFSQTNEKLFF
TRBV28	TRBJ2-2	CASSLEGVSGELFF
TRBV9	TRBJ1-2	CASSVGGQGPRYTF
TRBV27	TRBJ2-3	CASSFGGSEQYF
TRBV18	TRBJ2-7	CASSLGGEGYEQYF
TRBV6-5	TRBJ2-5	CATLGTGIQETQYF
TRBV18	TRBJ2-1	CASSHRDPVGNEQFF
TRBV28	TRBJ1-6	CASSLWDADSPLHF
TRBV7-9	TRBJ2-1	CASSLPGQVNNEQFF
TRBV19	TRBJ1-2	CASRGGNYGYTF
TRBV7-9	TRBJ1-4	CASSDTAGRKIEKLFF
TRBV4-3	TRBJ1-1	CASSPSRGRQAFF
TRBV9	TRBJ2-7	CASTPAVTSYEQYF
TRBV29-1	TRBJ1-5	CSVIRPGQPQHF
TRBV5-4	TRBJ2-2	CASSSLGGTGELFF
TRBV19	TRBJ2-2	CATVSGLNTGELFF
TRBV5-6	TRBJ1-3	CASTTVQFLSGNTIYF